Listed here is a single T cell receptor (beta chain). In the original processing: For nucleated cells, counts were estimated from reference gene primer amplification. Here immunoSEQ multiplex PCR was the method, and the copy in TCRdb shows in-frame clones only, minus some. V, J and clone size were drawn from that table, and D and trimming were deduced from the DNA. The repertoire includes approximately 240,000 clones, about four fifths of them detected once, and roughly 4% sits in the top ten. V shed 11 bases and J 6 bases; nucleotides not matched to a gene: 6. Germline assignment: CDR1 MDHEN and CDR2 SYDVKM. There are 12 residues in the CDR3. The data were taken from a study of blood T cell repertoires in COVID-19.

The chain combines TRBV28 with TRBJ1-1, with 10 bases identical to TRBD1. The sample was peripheral blood. This receptor was taken from a man between 50 and 59 years old with acute or convalescent COVID-19. The CDR3 reads CAGQGDPSEAFF. The CDR3 DNA reads TGTGCCGGACAGGGGGACCCTTCTGAAGCTTTCTTT.